These T cell receptor beta chains were read from a single sample in a study of blood T cells in healthy people across ages. TCRdb used MiXCR to reprocess the 5' RACE reads, holding one entry per CDR3 protein. This sample has fewer than 950,000 distinct CDR3 sequences, with under 40% found just once. Sequenced: blood. Receptors were obtained from a man in his late teens or twenties in good health. Both conserved end residues are part of each CDR3. The order of the fields is D gene, clone size, J gene, V gene, CDR3 protein, CDR3 DNA. D genes are given only for firm matches. Size values are once, few and many counts, or a class for expanded clones, and some rows have none.

>TRBD2|-|TRBJ2-1|TRBV7-9
CASSPSNRGGPNYEQFF
TGTGCCAGCAGCCCATCAAACCGGGGAGGGCCAAACTACGAGCAGTTCTTC
>-|few|TRBJ1-6|TRBV10-3
CAISESPHNSPLHF
TGTGCCATCAGTGAGTCTCCCCACAATTCACCCCTCCACTTT
>-|few|TRBJ1-4|TRBV6-6
CASSLETAGEKLFF
TGTGCCAGCAGCCTCGAGACCGCTGGGGAAAAACTGTTTTTT
>-|few|TRBJ1-2|TRBV9
CASSVEGQGYGYTF
TGTGCCAGCAGCGTAGAAGGGCAGGGGTATGGCTACACCTTC
>-|few|TRBJ2-1|TRBV6-2/TRBV6-3
CASSYTQRGVLFF
TGTGCCAGCAGTTACACTCAGAGGGGAGTTCTGTTCTTC
>-|once|TRBJ2-1|TRBV7-2
CASSEGLLSYNEQFF
TGTGCCAGCAGCGAGGGACTGCTCTCCTACAATGAGCAGTTCTTC
>-|few|TRBJ2-3|TRBV7-2
CASSYQGGARTDTQYF
TGTGCCAGCAGCTACCAAGGGGGGGCAAGGACAGATACGCAGTATTTT
>TRBD2|-|TRBJ2-1|TRBV7-9
CASSPSSGGPYNEQFF
TGTGCCAGCAGCCCTAGTAGCGGGGGGCCCTACAATGAGCAGTTCTTC
>TRBD2|-|TRBJ2-5|TRBV6-2/TRBV6-3
CASRAGGSRETQYF
TGTGCCAGCAGAGCGGGGGGCAGTAGAGAGACCCAGTACTTC
>-|-|TRBJ2-1|TRBV13
CASSPAFESSYNEQFF
TGTGCCAGCAGCCCCGCTTTTGAGTCTTCCTACAATGAGCAGTTCTTC
>-|-|TRBJ2-3|TRBV7-2
CASLLPPGDTQYF
TGTGCCAGCCTCCTGCCCCCGGGAGATACGCAGTATTTT
>TRBD1|-|TRBJ2-7|TRBV29-1
CSVEARTGGEQYF
TGCAGCGTTGAAGCCCGGACAGGGGGCGAGCAGTACTTC
>TRBD2|-|TRBJ2-3|TRBV20-1
CSARDSGGATDTQYF
TGCAGTGCTAGAGACAGCGGGGGGGCCACAGATACGCAGTATTTT
>-|few|TRBJ2-4|TRBV9
CASSVGEAAKNIQYF
TGTGCCAGCAGCGTAGGAGAAGCGGCCAAAAACATTCAGTACTTC
>-|-|TRBJ1-5|TRBV28
CASKWAGNQPQHF
TGTGCCAGCAAGTGGGCAGGAAATCAGCCCCAGCATTTT
>-|few|TRBJ2-5|TRBV5-1
CASSLFLVGETQYF
TGCGCCAGCAGCTTGTTTTTAGTCGGGGAGACCCAGTACTTC
>TRBD1|many|TRBJ2-7|TRBV6-2/TRBV6-3
CASRGQETYEQYF
TGTGCCAGCAGAGGACAGGAGACCTACGAGCAGTACTTC
>-|many|TRBJ2-3|TRBV29-1
CSVEVRASKLTDTQYF
TGCAGCGTTGAAGTGAGGGCGTCGAAACTCACAGATACGCAGTATTTT
>-|few|TRBJ1-5|TRBV18
CASSPVDSNQPQHF
TGTGCCAGCTCACCAGTAGATAGCAATCAGCCCCAGCATTTT
>TRBD2|-|TRBJ2-5|TRBV5-4
CASSLGGTSGSPQETQYF
TGTGCCAGCAGCTTGGGCGGGACTAGCGGATCCCCACAAGAGACCCAGTACTTC
>-|few|TRBJ2-1|TRBV6-6
CASSYGRGRYNEQFF
TGTGCCAGCAGTTACGGTAGGGGTCGCTACAATGAGCAGTTCTTC
>-|many|TRBJ2-7|TRBV29-1
CSVEVAGTYEQYF
TGCAGCGTTGAAGTGGCAGGAACCTACGAGCAGTACTTC
>TRBD1|-|TRBJ2-1|TRBV12-3/TRBV12-4
CASSPGQGFDNEQFF
TGTGCCAGCAGTCCGGGACAGGGGTTTGACAATGAGCAGTTCTTC
>-|many|TRBJ2-5|TRBV9
CASSVDHGRKETQYF
TGTGCCAGCAGCGTAGATCATGGCAGGAAAGAGACCCAGTACTTC